A single sample is the source of the 32 T cell receptor beta chains below, sequenced in a study of T cell repertoires in cytomegalovirus infection. One entry per CDR3 protein, called by TCRdb with MiXCR from the reads. This table holds more than 150,000 distinct CDR3 sequences, around 20% found once. Sequencing was done on a sample of PBMCs. These receptors were taken from a human donor in good health (CMV status not recorded). Some clones in this sample may be carry-over from other donors' samples.

This clonotype was recorded a few times. The rearrangement joins TRBV12-3 or TRBV12-4 to TRBJ1-5, with 7 positions matching TRBD1. The CDR3 totals 15 residues. V was pared by 1 base and J by 3 bases, with 3 bases of the junction left unmatched. CDR3 in amino acids: CASSLGTGYNQPQHF. The DNA for the CDR3 is TGTGCCAGCAGTTTAGGGACAGGCTACAATCAGCCCCAGCATTTT.

This clonotype came up a few times. The CDR3, as DNA: TGTGCCAGCTCACCGAAAAACTGGGGGGAGCTGTTTTTT. It yields the protein CASSPKNWGELFF. The V gene is TRBV18, the J gene TRBJ2-2; no clear D. This CDR3 spans 13 amino acids. The ends were cut back, 3 bases at V and 8 bases at J, with 10 bases in the middle. Germline CDR1 and CDR2: KGHSH and LQKENI.

This chain uses TRBV4-3 with TRBJ1-6, with 9 bases identical to TRBD1. The CDR3 loop spans 16 amino acids. Germline V CDR1 and CDR2: LGHNA, YSLEER. Trimming removed 0 bases from V and 10 bases from J; junction bases left unmatched: 7. Here the CDR3 DNA reads TGCGCCAGCAGCCAAGACCGCGGACAGGGGAGATCACCCCTCCACTTT. Its translation is CASSQDRGQGRSPLHF.

This clonotype was observed a handful of times. The chain carries TRBV6-2 or TRBV6-3 and TRBJ2-5, with D tentatively TRBD2 (5 bases). Germline assignment: CDR1 MNHEY and CDR2 SVGEGT. The CDR3 runs 14 residues. V gave up 5 bases and J gave up 1 base, with 11 bases separating them. The CDR3 loop reads CASSRGLIQETQYF. CDR3 DNA: TGTGCCAGCAGTCGCGGACTGATCCAAGAGACCCAGTACTTC.

V usage is TRBV28 and J usage is TRBJ2-7, with 9 bases that match TRBD1. CDR1 MDHEN and CDR2 SYDVKM come from the germline V gene. V dropped 5 bases and J dropped 2; count of bases not matched to a gene: 4. The CDR3 sequence is 14 residues long. CDR3 nucleotide sequence: TGTGCCAGCAGTAGGGACAGGGAGACCTACGAGCAGTACTTC. Protein: CASSRDRETYEQYF. Looking up the rest from reference TRBV28 and TRBJ2-7 gives the full variable domain: DVKVTQSSRYLVKRTGEKVFLECVQDMDHENMFWYRQDPGLGLRLIYFSYDVKMKEKGDIPEGYSVSREKKERFSLILESASTNQTSMYLCASSRDRETYEQYFGPGTRLTVT.

This sequence joins TRBV29-1 and TRBJ2-6, with D perhaps TRBD1 (6 bases). CDR1 is SQVTM and CDR2 is ANQGSEA in the germline V gene. The germline V and J ends were trimmed by 5 bases and 0 bases, with 11 bases remaining between them. This CDR3 contains 15 residues. CDR3 sequence (DNA): TGCAGCGTTTCAGGGGCCGCCTCTGGGGCCAACGTCCTGACTTTC. This codes for CSVSGAASGANVLTF.

Turning to this clonotype: This may be a read error: a much more frequent sequence differs by one nucleotide. CDR3 residues: CASSFGLAGIHTGELFF. In nucleotides, the CDR3 is TGTGCCAGCAGCTTTGGACTAGCGGGGATCCATACCGGGGAGCTGTTTTTT. The rearrangement uses TRBV7-2 and TRBJ2-2, with 12 nucleotides matching TRBD2. Germline CDR1 SGHTA, CDR2 FQGNSA. J was trimmed by 5 bases and V by 3 bases; bases with no gene match: 7. The CDR3 length is 17 residues. The whole variable domain, remainder taken from reference TRBV7-2 and TRBJ2-2, is GAGVSQSPSNKVTEKGKDVELRCDPISGHTALYWYRQSLGQGLEFLIYFQGNSAPDKSGLPSDRFSAERTGGSVSTLTIQRTQQEDSAVYLCASSFGLAGIHTGELFFGEGSRLTVL.

The rearrangement joins TRBV7-9 to TRBJ1-1, with 7 bases fitting TRBD1. This CDR3 spans 12 amino acids. Germline CDR1 SEHNR, CDR2 FQNEAQ (reference sequence). V lost 4 bases, J lost 8 bases, and 4 bases stayed unmatched. In nucleotides, the CDR3 is TGTGCCAGCAGCTGGGCGGGACAGGAAGCTTTCTTT. It is translated as CASSWAGQEAFF.

In this sample, this clonotype turned up a few times. This chain joins TRBV7-2 and TRBJ2-5; D possibly corresponds to TRBD2 (6 bases). There are 16 residues in the CDR3. The germline V gene has CDR1 SGHTA and CDR2 FQGNSA. V was shortened by 0 bases and J by 4 bases, with 15 bases between the two germline ends. This CDR3 reads CASSLAGGPSGETQYF. CDR3 DNA sequence: TGTGCCAGCAGCTTAGCGGGGGGTCCCTCCGGAGAGACCCAGTACTTC.

The CDR3 bases are TGCGCCAGCAGCCACCCCCAAGCTGCGAACACTGAAGCTTTCTTT. Its translation: CASSHPQAANTEAFF. The genes are TRBV4-1 and TRBJ1-1; no clear D. The CDR3 covers 15 residues. The germline V and J ends were trimmed by 3 bases and 1 base, with 12 bases remaining between them. Germline CDR1 reads MGHRA; CDR2 reads YSYEKL.

This clonotype showed up many times. The chain carries TRBV7-6 and TRBJ2-2; D perhaps matches TRBD1 (6 bases). The ends were cut back, 3 bases at V and 4 bases at J, with 12 bases in the middle. The CDR3 runs to 15 residues. From germline, CDR1 is SGHVS and CDR2 FNYEAQ. The CDR3 DNA sequence: TGTGCCAGCAGCTTGGGACAAGGAGGCACCGGGGAGCTGTTTTTT. Translating it yields CASSLGQGGTGELFF.

V usage is TRBV6-8 and J usage is TRBJ2-7; D is possibly TRBD1 or TRBD2 (5 bases each). CDR3 length equals 14 residues. Germline V lookup: CDR1 MNHGY, CDR2 SAAAGT. The ends were cut back, 8 bases at V and 5 bases at J, with 19 bases in the middle. CDR3 in amino acids: CASGTPGLVNEQYF. As DNA, the CDR3 is TGTGCCAGCGGGACCCCCGGGTTGGTGAACGAGCAGTACTTC.

This clonotype has only a few counts. The chain carries TRBV19 and TRBJ1-5; TRBD1 aligns across 12 bases. The V gene end was trimmed by 3 bases and the J gene end by 6 bases; junction bases not matched to a gene: 3. Germline lookup yields CDR1 LNHDA and CDR2 SQIVND (reference sequence). The CDR3 runs 15 residues. The CDR3 DNA reads as TGTGCCAGTAGTATGGGACAGGGGGCTTTTCAGCCCCAGCATTTT. Protein product: CASSMGQGAFQPQHF.

The chain uses TRBV11-2 and TRBJ2-5, with 14 nucleotides matching TRBD2. This CDR3 is built from 17 residues. The V gene end was trimmed by 3 bases and the J gene end by 4 bases; junction bases not matched to a gene: 7. Germline CDR1 reads SGHAT; CDR2 reads FQNNGV. This CDR3 reads CASSFGTSGSGIETQYF. The CDR3 DNA reads as TGTGCCAGCAGCTTCGGGACTAGCGGGAGCGGGATAGAGACCCAGTACTTC. Variable domain in full (rest from reference TRBV11-2 and TRBJ2-5): EAGVAQSPRYKIIEKRQSVAFWCNPISGHATLYWYQQILGQGPKLLIQFQNNGVVDDSQLPKDRFSAERLKGVDSTLKIQPAKLEDSAVYLCASSFGTSGSGIETQYFGPGTRLLVL.

The gene calls are TRBV20-1 and TRBJ2-3; 10 bases line up with TRBD2. CDR3 size: 17 residues. Germline V gene lookup returns CDR1 DFQATT and CDR2 SNEGSKA (reference sequence). After removal of 0 bases from V and 1 base from J, the junction contained 7 bases not matched to a gene. DNA of the CDR3: TGCAGTGCTAGAGATCCAGCGGGGGGGCGGGGCACAGATACGCAGTATTTT. Translated: CSARDPAGGRGTDTQYF.

This clonotype turned up a few times. This chain uses TRBV5-4 with TRBJ1-1, with D perhaps matching TRBD1 (5 bases). The CDR3 is made up of 16 amino acids. Deletions cut 4 bases from V and 5 bases from J, with 21 bases between. Germline V CDR1 and CDR2: SGHNT, YYREEE (reference sequence). The CDR3 sequence is CASSVGEGLVSTEAFF. In DNA, the CDR3 is TGTGCCAGCAGCGTAGGGGAAGGGCTGGTCTCAACTGAAGCTTTCTTT.

V is TRBV12-3 or TRBV12-4 and J is TRBJ1-6; 7 nucleotides match TRBD1. The CDR3 totals 15 residues. J lost 5 bases, V lost 6 bases, and 7 bases had no gene match. As DNA, the CDR3 is TGTGCCAGCAGAGCAGACAGGGAGCATAATTCACCCCTCCACTTT. Its translation is CASRADREHNSPLHF.

The table lists this clonotype with a few counts. The gene calls are TRBV6-6 and TRBJ2-2, with D maybe TRBD2 (6 bases). V was cut by 5 bases and J by 5 bases, with 12 bases left in between. CDR1 is MNHNY, CDR2 SVGAGI, per germline (reference sequence). This CDR3 has 14 amino acids. The CDR3 DNA follows: TGTGCCAGCAGTCCCATGGGAGGAACCGGGGAGCTGTTTTTT. Its translation is CASSPMGGTGELFF.

This clonotype was seen many times. The chain carries TRBV14 and TRBJ2-1; D unclear. Trimming removed 1 base from V and 8 bases from J, with 15 bases in between. The CDR3 is 15 residues long. Germline V gene lookup returns CDR1 SGHDN and CDR2 FVKESK. The CDR3 spells CASSQARSFVYEQFF. In DNA form, the CDR3 reads TGTGCCAGCAGCCAAGCCCGTTCGTTCGTCTATGAGCAGTTCTTC. Combining the CDR3 with reference TRBV14 and TRBJ2-1 gives the whole variable domain EAGVTQFPSHSVIEKGQTVTLRCDPISGHDNLYWYRRVMGKEIKFLLHFVKESKQDESGMPNNRFLAERTGGTYSTLKVQPAELEDSGVYFCASSQARSFVYEQFFGPGTRLTVL.

This rearrangement joins TRBV11-2 to TRBJ2-2, with 12 bases fitting TRBD2. V lost 6 bases and J lost 7; bases outside the gene matches: 3. This CDR3 is 14 amino acids long. Looked up from germline, CDR1 is SGHAT and CDR2 is FQNNGV. DNA of the CDR3: TGTGCCAGCAGTCTGACTAGCGGGAGCGGGGAGCTGTTTTTT. Translating gives CASSLTSGSGELFF.

For the CDR3, the DNA is TGTGCCAGCAGAACAAAGGGCCTACTTGGCTACGAGCAGTACTTC. It is translated as CASRTKGLLGYEQYF. The genes are TRBV27 and TRBJ2-7; the D is unclear. Trimming took 6 bases from V and 3 from J, leaving 18 bases between them. The CDR3 extends over 15 amino acids. Looked up from germline, CDR1 is MNHEY and CDR2 is SMNVEV (reference sequence).

This clonotype was detected ten times or more. CDR3 in amino acids: CASSSQENTEAFF. The CDR3 nucleotides are TGTGCCAGCAGCTCCCAGGAGAACACTGAAGCTTTCTTT. This chain joins TRBV7-3 and TRBJ1-1; D not certain. The CDR3 runs 13 residues. V lost 4 bases and J 1 base, leaving 7 bases between the germline ends. Germline assignment: CDR1 SGHTA and CDR2 FQGTGA.

J is TRBJ2-1 and V is TRBV7-3, with 7 bases fitting TRBD1. Germline trimming cut 8 bases from V and 8 bases from J; bases unmatched to any gene: 9. The CDR3 totals 13 residues. CDR1 SGHTA and CDR2 FQGTGA come from the germline V gene. CDR3 bases: TGTGCCAGCGGTCTCAGGGGGATGGATGAGCAGTTCTTC. Translating gives CASGLRGMDEQFF.

This clonotype occurred a few times. This chain joins TRBV20-1 and TRBJ1-1; no definite D call. The CDR3 sequence is 12 residues long. The germline V gene encodes CDR1 DFQATT and CDR2 SNEGSKA (reference sequence). V shed 6 bases and J shed 4 bases, with 12 bases lying between them. Here the CDR3 DNA reads TGCAGTGCCACGAGACCTGGCACTGAAGCTTTCTTT. Translating it yields CSATRPGTEAFF.

The chain employs TRBV13 and TRBJ1-6; D gene uncertain. CDR1 PRHDT and CDR2 FYEKMQ come from the germline V gene (reference sequence). The CDR3 loop spans 13 amino acids. Trimming took off 5 bases at V and 9 bases at J, with 11 bases between the two ends. Written as DNA, the CDR3 is TGTGCCAGCAGCCTAGAAGGGTTTTCACCCCTCCACTTT. Its translation is CASSLEGFSPLHF.

On this clonotype itself: As the CDR3 is not closed by the conserved phenylalanine or tryptophan, this likely results from a read error. The V and J genes are TRBV5-1 and TRBJ1-1; D not resolved. There are 14 residues in the CDR3. Germline CDR1 is SGHRS and CDR2 is YFSETQ. V lost 0 bases, J lost 8 bases, and 14 bases lay in between. CDR3 DNA sequence: TGCGCCAGCAGCTTGGCGGGCCAGACATCCGAAGCTTTCCTT. Translation gives CASSLAGQTSEAFL.

This clonotype was found many times. J is TRBJ2-5 and V is TRBV7-2, with 7 bases fitting TRBD1. Trimming removed 4 bases from V and 3 bases from J; junction bases left unmatched: 2. Germline V gives CDR1 SGHTA, CDR2 FQGNSA. CDR3 length: 13 residues. The CDR3 region is CASSYGTEETQYF. The CDR3 region has the DNA TGTGCCAGCAGCTATGGGACAGAAGAGACCCAGTACTTC.

The CDR3 spells CVSNQRGGYEQYF. DNA for the CDR3: TGTGTCAGTAACCAGAGGGGGGGATACGAGCAGTACTTC. This sequence joins TRBV7-2 and TRBJ2-7, with D tentatively TRBD2 (7 bases). CDR1 is SGHTA and CDR2 is FQGNSA in the germline V gene. The CDR3 has 13 residues.

This clonotype was found many times. This chain joins TRBV7-2 and TRBJ1-1, with D maybe TRBD1 (5 bases). This CDR3 comprises 17 residues. Per germline, CDR1 SGHTA and CDR2 FQGNSA. V shed 5 bases and J shed 4 bases, with 23 bases lying between them. DNA for the CDR3: TGTGCCAGCAGCGTTAGAAGGGACGGCACTGGTGGCACTGAAGCTTTCTTT. This sequence encodes CASSVRRDGTGGTEAFF.

Many counts were recorded for this clonotype. CDR3 amino acids: CASSPRRTGPFNEQFF. CDR3 sequence (DNA): TGTGCCAGCAGCCCGAGGCGGACAGGCCCTTTTAATGAGCAGTTCTTC. The chain uses TRBV7-9 and TRBJ2-1, with 7 bases fitting TRBD1. Trimming at V came to 5 bases and at J to 7 bases, leaving 14 bases not matched to a gene. Germline-derived CDR1 and CDR2 are SEHNR and FQNEAQ (reference sequence). CDR3 length: 16 amino acids.

This clonotype was counted between two and nine times. The V gene is TRBV12-3 or TRBV12-4, the J gene TRBJ2-2; no clear D. The CDR3 contains 12 residues. Between the trimmed V and J ends, which lost 3 bases and 7 bases, there was a span of 6 bases. CDR3 residues: CASSFSRGELFF. In DNA form, the CDR3 reads TGTGCCAGCAGTTTCTCCCGCGGGGAGCTGTTTTTT.

In its sample, this clonotype was seen many times. The CDR3 here is CATSIGREVQETQYF. CDR3 nucleotides: TGTGCCACCAGCATCGGCAGGGAAGTCCAAGAGACCCAGTACTTC. The chain uses TRBV15 and TRBJ2-5; perhaps TRBD1 as D (5 bases). The CDR3 extends over 15 amino acids. The V gene lost 4 bases and the J gene lost 1 base, with 13 bases spanning the gap. The V gene's germline CDR1 is LNHNV and CDR2 YYDKDF (reference sequence). The variable domain in full, with the rest retrieved from reference TRBV15 and TRBJ2-5, is DAMVIQNPRYQVTQFGKPVTLSCSQTLNHNVMYWYQQKSSQAPKLLFHYYDKDFNNEADTPDNFQSRRPNTSFCFLDIRSPGLGDTAMYLCATSIGREVQETQYFGPGTRLLVL.